One sample yielded the 16 T cell receptor beta chains listed below, sequenced in a study of low-dose radiotherapy and immunotherapy resistance in tumors. Time point denoted: after trial treatment. The treatment: LDRT plus nivolumab, ipilimumab, low-dose cyclophosphamide and aspirin (RACIN trial). TRAV- and TRBV-specific primers, spanning alpha and beta chains, primed first-strand cDNA. It was with a constant-region primer and a V-primer adapter that TCRs were amplified over roughly 20 PCR cycles. In TCRdb, the reads were re-called with MiXCR into one record per CDR3 protein. This table holds around 80,000 distinct CDR3 sequences, about a sixth found once. The material was PBMCs, obtained after low-dose radiotherapy plus immunotherapy. These receptors originate from a male donor with prostate cancer.

This clonotype was counted many times. The chain carries TRBV6-1 and TRBJ1-1; no clear D. This CDR3 region has 12 residues. Germline loops: CDR1 MNHNS, CDR2 SASEGT. Trimming stripped 3 bases from V and 6 bases from J, with 8 bases between. The chain's CDR3 is CASSEVWAEAFF. The CDR3 DNA reads as TGTGCCAGCAGTGAGGTCTGGGCTGAAGCTTTCTTT.

This clonotype was recorded many times. The chain is built from TRBV14 and TRBJ2-2; D not certain. V shed 0 bases and J shed 1 base, with 12 bases lying between them. CDR1 and CDR2 from the germline V gene are SGHDN and FVKESK. CDR3 length equals 17 residues. In nucleotides, the CDR3 is TGTGCCAGCAGCCAAGATTTGGTAGTAGTGAACACCGGGGAGCTGTTTTTT. Protein: CASSQDLVVVNTGELFF.

This clonotype was counted at least ten times. The chain employs TRBV29-1 and TRBJ2-5; no definite D call. V was clipped by 3 bases and J by 1 base, with 6 bases between them. There are 12 residues in the CDR3. In germline, CDR1 is SQVTM, CDR2 ANQGSEA. CDR3 coding DNA: TGCAGCGTTGAGGTCCTCCAAGAGACCCAGTACTTC. Protein product: CSVEVLQETQYF.

This clonotype appeared a few times. The chain joins TRBV20-1 to TRBJ1-1; D not resolved. The CDR3 has 14 residues. Trimming left V 1 base short and J 4 bases short, with 13 bases between. Germline V gene data show CDR1 as DFQATT and CDR2 as SNEGSKA (reference sequence). DNA of the CDR3: TGCAGTGCTAGAGCCGGCCACGTGAGCACTGAAGCTTTCTTT. It codes for CSARAGHVSTEAFF.

At least ten counts were recorded for this clonotype. V gene TRBV7-6 combines with J gene TRBJ1-1; D is possibly TRBD1 (5 bases). Trimming left V 1 base short and J 11 bases short, with 14 bases between. CDR1 is SGHVS and CDR2 is FNYEAQ in the germline V gene. The CDR3 runs to 13 residues. The CDR3 loop is CASSLEAGRVAFF. The CDR3 region has the DNA TGTGCCAGCAGCTTAGAGGCGGGCAGGGTGGCTTTCTTT.

This clonotype came up many times. This chain joins TRBV19 and TRBJ2-2, with D possibly being TRBD1 or TRBD2 (5 bases each). CDR1 and CDR2 from the germline V gene are LNHDA and SQIVND (reference sequence). The ends were cut back, 5 bases at V and 0 bases at J, with 16 bases in the middle. The CDR3 consists of 17 residues. The CDR3 DNA follows: TGTGCCAGTAGTCCCTCCGAGGGGAGACCGAACACCGGGGAGCTGTTTTTT. Protein product: CASSPSEGRPNTGELFF.

This clonotype was recorded at least ten times. The chain carries TRBV27 and TRBJ2-1; TRBD2 matches at 9 bases. Germline values: CDR1 MNHEY, CDR2 SMNVEV (reference sequence). The CDR3 covers 17 residues. With V trimmed by 3 bases and J by 0 bases, 6 bases remained unmatched. CDR3 in DNA: TGTGCCAGCAGTTTCTCCCAGCGGGAGGTCTCCTACAATGAGCAGTTCTTC. Protein: CASSFSQREVSYNEQFF.

This clonotype was recorded at least ten times. This chain links TRBV6-2 or TRBV6-3 with TRBJ1-1; the D is unclear. The V gene lost 4 bases and the J gene lost 4 bases, with 13 bases spanning the gap. The CDR3 contains 14 residues. CDR1 MNHEY and CDR2 SVGEGT come from the germline V gene. Here the CDR3 reads CASSLPVRGTEAFF. CDR3 nucleotide sequence: TGTGCCAGCAGTTTACCGGTTCGGGGCACTGAAGCTTTCTTT.

This clonotype was counted a single time. The likely explanation is a read error, given a far larger clone one base away. The V call is TRBV6-5, the J call TRBJ2-1, with 9 bases lining up with TRBD1. Germline CDR1 reads MNHEY; CDR2 reads SVGAGI. With 6 bases clipped from V and 10 bases from J, the junction kept 7 bases outside the gene matches. This CDR3 contains 13 residues. As DNA, the CDR3 is TGTGCCAGCAGCTGGACAGGGGCCTACGAGCAGTTCTTC. Amino acids: CASSWTGAYEQFF.

This clonotype was counted a single time. A read error is the likely source, as a far larger clone sits one nucleotide away. The rearrangement uses TRBV7-8 and TRBJ2-7; D unclear. The CDR3 length is 14 residues. CDR1 and CDR2 from the germline V gene are SGHVS and FQNEAQ. CDR3 residues: CVSSLLRSSGEQYF. CDR3 DNA sequence: TGTGTCAGCAGCTTACTTCGATCCTCGGGCGAGCAGTACTTC.

This clonotype has a handful of counts. The V gene is TRBV20-1, the J gene TRBJ2-7; 10 bases line up with TRBD2. The CDR3 sequence is 16 residues long. The V gene end was trimmed by 6 bases and the J gene end by 3 bases; junction bases not matched to a gene: 14. Looked up from germline, CDR1 is DFQATT and CDR2 is SNEGSKA (reference sequence). This CDR3 is CSAAAGGAYRYYEQYF. CDR3 in DNA: TGCAGTGCGGCAGCGGGAGGGGCGTACAGATACTACGAGCAGTACTTC.

This clonotype was counted many times. The rearrangement joins TRBV6-1 to TRBJ2-1; TRBD1 aligns across 7 bases. This CDR3 region has 15 residues. J gave up 7 bases and V 6 bases, and 12 bases lay outside the gene matches. Germline V CDR1 and CDR2: MNHNS, SASEGT. The CDR3 sequence is CASRGNEGGTNEQFF. CDR3 DNA sequence: TGTGCCAGCAGGGGCAATGAAGGGGGCACGAATGAGCAGTTCTTC.

On this clonotype itself: This likely reflects a read error, since a far larger clone is one base away. As DNA, the CDR3 is TGCGCCAGCAGCGTACCCGGGACAGGGGCCTCCTACGAGCAGTTCTTC. It is translated as CASSVPGTGASYEQFF. The chain carries TRBV5-1 and TRBJ2-1; 10 bases align to TRBD1. Germline V gene data show CDR1 as SGHRS and CDR2 as YFSETQ. This CDR3 region has 16 residues. J lost 10 bases, V lost 4 bases, and 14 bases had no gene match. Variable domain in full (rest from reference TRBV5-1 and TRBJ2-1): KAGVTQTPRYLIKTRGQQVTLSCSPISGHRSVSWYQQTPGQGLQFLFEYFSETQRNKGNFPGRFSGRQFSNSRSEMNVSTLELGDSALYLCASSVPGTGASYEQFFGPGTRLTVL.

There are many counts of this clonotype. V usage is TRBV7-8 and J usage is TRBJ2-1; 11 bases align to TRBD2. CDR1 and CDR2 from the germline V gene are SGHVS and FQNEAQ. The CDR3 has 16 amino acids. V dropped 6 bases and J dropped 6; count of bases not matched to a gene: 10. CDR3 region: CASSQTSGRIPNEQFF. CDR3 coding DNA: TGTGCCAGCAGTCAAACTAGCGGGAGAATCCCCAATGAGCAGTTCTTC.

This clonotype was seen ten or more times. This rearrangement joins TRBV28 to TRBJ2-1; 11 bases are a match to TRBD2. The junction had 5 bases not matched to a gene; V was cut back by 3 bases and J by 10 bases. CDR1 and CDR2 from the germline V gene are MDHEN and SYDVKM. The CDR3 sequence is 14 residues long. The CDR3 DNA reads TGTGCCAGCAGTTTTAGCGGGAGGGCGGGGGAGCAGTTCTTC. It encodes CASSFSGRAGEQFF.

This clonotype was seen more than once but under ten times. The chain recombines TRBV4-1 with TRBJ2-6; TRBD1 aligns across 7 bases. CDR1 and CDR2 (germline): MGHRA, YSYEKL. The junction had 5 bases not matched to a gene; V was cut back by 0 bases and J by 0 bases. This CDR3 has 18 amino acids. The CDR3 loop is CASSQDLPGGSGANVLTF. CDR3 in DNA: TGCGCCAGCAGCCAAGATCTTCCAGGGGGCTCTGGGGCCAACGTCCTGACTTTC.